These 2 T cell receptor beta chains were all obtained from the same sample, sequenced in a study of cytomegalovirus exposure and HLA in healthy donors. The PCR made use of 60 Vbeta and 13 Jbeta primers. Using immunoSEQ multiplex PCR, the repertoire was profiled, and TCRdb retains in-frame clones only, with some absent. Its table lists about 200,000 clones. Sequencing was performed on PBMCs. All receptors derive from a girl aged 2-15 years in good health and CMV-seropositive.

This rearrangement joins TRBV7-8 to TRBJ2-4; 9 nucleotides line up with TRBD1. CDR3 size: 18 residues. CDR1 is SGHVS, CDR2 FQNEAQ, per germline. V trimming: 4 bases; J trimming: 0 bases; junction bases outside the gene matches: 10. The CDR3 DNA follows: TGTGCCAGCAGCTCATCGGGACAGGGCTACGCAGCCAAAAACATTCAGTACTTC. It specifies CASSSSGQGYAAKNIQYF. The full variable domain, completed using reference TRBV7-8 and TRBJ2-4, is GAGVSQSPRYKVAKRGQDVALRCDPISGHVSLFWYQQALGQGPEFLTYFQNEAQLDKSGLPSDRFFAERPEGSVSTLKIQRTQQEDSAVYLCASSSSGQGYAAKNIQYFGAGTRLSVL.

CDR3 loop: CASSQEGGLQPQHF. CDR3 sequence (DNA): TGCGCCAGCAGCCAAGAAGGGGGCTTACAGCCCCAGCATTTT. The chain links TRBV4-1 to TRBJ1-5, with 7 bases identical to TRBD1. Trimming at V came to 0 bases and at J to 7 bases, leaving 3 bases not matched to a gene. Germline V gene lookup returns CDR1 MGHRA and CDR2 YSYEKL. CDR3 length: 14 amino acids.